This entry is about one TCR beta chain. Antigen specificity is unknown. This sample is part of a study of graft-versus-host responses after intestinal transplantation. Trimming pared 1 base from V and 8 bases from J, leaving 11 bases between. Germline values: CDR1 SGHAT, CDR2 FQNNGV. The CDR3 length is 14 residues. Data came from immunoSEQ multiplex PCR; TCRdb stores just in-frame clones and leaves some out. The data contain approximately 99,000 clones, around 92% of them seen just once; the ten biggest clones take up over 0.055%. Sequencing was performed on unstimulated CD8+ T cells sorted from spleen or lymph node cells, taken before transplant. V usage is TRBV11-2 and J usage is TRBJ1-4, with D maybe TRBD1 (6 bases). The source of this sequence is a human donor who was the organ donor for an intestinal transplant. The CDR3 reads CASSLGLGAEKLFF. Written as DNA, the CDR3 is TGTGCCAGCAGCTTAGGCCTGGGGGCGGAAAAACTGTTTTTT.